This paragraph covers one T cell receptor (beta chain) sequence. This entry belongs to a study of blood T cell repertoires in COVID-19. Study-wide background: Both acute and convalescent COVID-19 samples were obtained from the United States, Italy and Spain. From T cells, B-cell-depleted T cells, or PBMCs came the material, which was cDNA or gDNA.

From germline, CDR1 is MDHEN and CDR2 SYDVKM. This CDR3 spans 16 amino acids. With V trimmed by 6 bases and J by 9 bases, 17 bases remained unmatched. Original data processing: Estimates of nucleated cell counts were drawn from the amplification of reference gene primers. The method was immunoSEQ multiplex PCR; TCRdb's version includes in-frame clones alone and lacks a portion of them. The V and J calls and the clone size are those of that table, but D and trimming were determined from the DNA. Of roughly 250,000 clones in the sample, roughly 90% are singletons; the top ten hold around 0.8%. Sequencing used peripheral blood. The clonotype was recovered from a man aged 30 to 45 with acute or convalescent COVID-19. The J gene is TRBJ2-1, the V gene TRBV28; 7 bases match TRBD2. This CDR3 reads CASRWGGRSGRSEQFF. The CDR3 coding sequence is TGTGCCAGCAGGTGGGGCGGGAGATCCGGTCGTAGTGAGCAGTTCTTC.